The source of this T cell receptor beta chain is a study of a mutant IDH1 vaccine in newly diagnosed glioma (dated by TCRdb to the early 2020s). At the level of the whole study: Patients received eight vaccinations in weeks 1, 3, 5, 7, 11, 15, 19 and 23, corresponding to visits V03 through V10. Vaccination started 4-6 weeks after radiotherapy alone, or was given together with temozolomide cycles in the groups whose treatment included chemotherapy. Of the approximately 35 treated patients, about 60% were male and 37.5% were female, and the mean age was roughly 38 years. Before enrollment, most patients had been given radiochemotherapy with temozolomide as standard therapy, while the rest had received either radiotherapy alone or temozolomide alone. Peripheral blood samples were drawn at six visits, namely V03 (baseline), V05, V07, V10, V12 and V13. For exploratory analyses, under 30 treated patients had longitudinal TCRB deep sequencing done wherever samples were available.

The germline V gene encodes CDR1 MNHNS and CDR2 SASEGT. The CDR3 numbers 13 residues from cysteine through phenylalanine. The kept DNA is CDR3 alone, 39 bases in frame from the first base. Relative to germline, V is 6 bases shorter and J is 2 bases shorter, with 11 bases between their ends. What the study reported, not specific to this receptor: Immune responses induced by the vaccine were seen in approximately 93% of patients across multiple MHC alleles. Availability determined which PBMC samples were chosen for TCRB deep sequencing. The authors noted that analyses of patient blood samples could not be reproduced because of sample limitations. Changes in the top peripheral T cell clonotypes picked up by TCRB sequencing did not appear to be linked to pseudoprogression.

Receptor libraries were prepared by the immunoSEQ multiplex PCR assay. Following the manufacturer's protocol, the hsTCRB Kit was used to amplify rearranged TCR beta chain sequences. Sequencing of TCRB libraries was carried out on an Illumina MiSeq. The authors' analysis ran thus. The kit vendor's proprietary platform handled demultiplexing, trimming and gene mapping. As stored in TCRdb, this immuneACCESS dataset retains in-frame rearrangements with V and J assigned. A fraction of the clones does not appear; measured against another copy, unresolved V genes explain less than half of the discrepancy, and the remainder lacks a known reason. V and J calls and clone size come straight from that table; D and trimming were deduced from the DNA. The sample includes tens of thousands of clones, with approximately 80% observed a single time. The ten largest make up more than 5.5% of the sample. The sample's time point label, in plain terms: week 23, last vaccination. A 20-mer mutant IDH1 peptide at 300 micrograms in Montanide made up each vaccine dose, which was injected subcutaneously together with topical imiquimod. All donors had newly diagnosed IDH1-mutant astrocytomas of WHO grade 3 or 4 that showed loss of nuclear ATRX. The samples were drawn from NOA16, a multicentre, single-arm, open-label phase I trial in Germany that tested a mutant IDH1 peptide vaccine in humans for the first time. Genomic DNA for TCRB sequencing was isolated from EDTA blood with the DNeasy Blood and Tissue Kit.

With respect to this clone: Its binding antigen is unknown. No quality values exist for individual bases; no much larger clone is one base distant.

The receptor chain draws on TRBV6-1 and TRBJ2-7, with the identity of the D gene unclear. Source: PBMCs, taken from a glioma patient whose treatment included an IDH1 peptide vaccine. The sequence derives from a man between 40 and 49 years old with glioma. The sequenced DNA: TGTGCCAGCAGGGCAGTCACTGCCTACGAGCAGTACTTC. Translated, this gives CASRAVTAYEQYF.